This T cell receptor beta chain came from a study of Graves' ophthalmopathy and Graves' hyperthyroidism listed by TCRdb under 2018. Background for the entire study: Peripheral blood was collected at initial diagnosis, prior to any treatment. The study used TCR beta repertoire signatures to distinguish Graves' ophthalmopathy from Graves' hyperthyroidism and to predict progression to ophthalmopathy. In total, over 130 blood samples were TCR-sequenced: some 43 ophthalmopathy, some 75 hyperthyroidism and about 17 hyperthyroidism-to-ophthalmopathy patients. A discovery set of 100 patients (43 ophthalmopathy, 57 stable hyperthyroidism) was enrolled to explore V-J signatures distinguishing ophthalmopathy from hyperthyroidism. The independent validation cohort included under 20 hyperthyroidism patients plus 17 patients who later progressed from hyperthyroidism to ophthalmopathy. In roughly 6 hyperthyroidism patients, the T-cell repertoires found in thyroid tissue were compared with those found in blood. Once sampling was done, hyperthyroidism patients were given methimazole at a starting dose of 30 mg daily, while ophthalmopathy patients were given high-dose intravenous methylprednisolone. The approximately 100 discovery patients were divided at random into training and test sets in a 7:3 ratio. The full study reports these points: Most expanded thyroid clonotypes with frequency above 0.001 were also detected in blood, suggesting blood repertoires may reflect the thyroid immune response. Ophthalmopathy was separated from stable hyperthyroidism by the 13-signature model with more than 85% sensitivity and 81% to 84% specificity in cross-validation and with 80%/75% in the test set. No statistical method was used to set the sample size in advance, and the investigators knew which group each participant was assigned to. In validation, the model predicted ophthalmopathy progression with about 71% sensitivity and roughly 72% specificity; roughly 12 predicted patients were CT-confirmed with GO in a median of 6.5 months.

For repertoire sequencing, TCR beta CDR3 regions were amplified from RNA transcripts. A first-round RT-PCR used HTBI primers with the Qiagen OneStep RT-PCR kit, followed by a second-round multiplex PCR, size selection and purification. Libraries were sequenced on an Illumina HiSeq2000 using paired-end 100 bp reads. The study's own analysis went as follows. SOAPnuke was used to process the reads, removing any read that contained adapters or uncalled bases, had a mean Phred below 15, or lacked an exact match to the constant primer or identifier. High-quality paired reads were merged with COPE v1.2.5. Clonotypes were defined as unique nucleotide sequences and were aligned to IMGT TRB V, D and J references using MiTCR v1.1. Analysis was restricted to V-J combinations with a frequency above 0.0001, which covered roughly 99% of repertoires. For each V-J combination, a TCR clonal expansion and chaos score was defined as F50 clonal expansion divided by the chaos observed in the TCRdist matrix. Welch's t-statistics and random forest were used to reduce the features to approximately 13 V-J combinations, which were then used as input to a naive Bayes classifier. The similarity between thyroid and blood repertoires was quantified using the Morisita-Horn index. The public reads were reanalyzed by TCRdb: fastp trimming at Q25, MiXCR alignment, in-frame beta chains only. Rows are unified per CDR3 protein, each entry keeping the most common DNA and genes. What appears here as the V and J calls and clone size reflects TCRdb's work, not the paper's. For this sample the table gives about 500,000 distinct CDR3 sequences, of which roughly 14% were detected only once. The ten largest clones capture 9.8% of the sample.

For this chain, trimming is 1 base at the V end and 5 bases at the J end, and the number of junction bases without a gene match is 3. Measured from the cysteine to the phenylalanine, the CDR3 is 14 residues long. Kept here is only the CDR3 DNA, which spans 42 bases and is read in frame from base 1. From a lookup of the germline V gene (reference sequence), CDR1 and CDR2 are SEHNR and FQNEAQ. This clonotype was counted many times. No cognate antigen has been identified for it. No much larger clone is present one base from it, and per-base qualities are unavailable. Ophthalmopathy patients were characterized by moderately to severely active disease, a Clinical Activity Score of at least 3, a NOSPECS grade of at least 4, and a disease duration under 3 months. Anyone with other autoimmune diseases, uncontrolled infections, pregnancy or lactation was excluded from the study. Clinical symptoms, serum thyroxine, TRAb, thyroid ultrasound and orbital computed tomography formed the basis of the diagnosis. Using Ficoll-Paque density gradient centrifugation, PBMCs were isolated from about 9.4 ml of fresh peripheral blood. Trizol reagent was used to extract the total RNA, and its quality was then checked on an Agilent 2100 Bioanalyzer.

The sequence was collected from a woman aged 25 to 45 with Graves' ophthalmopathy. Donor details come from another sample of the same person, matched by shared clones. The chain couples TRBV7-9 to TRBJ2-7; TRBD2 agrees with 9 junctional bases. The sequenced sample consisted of blood. The CDR3 is CASSLGGTSHEQYF. The DNA sequence is as follows: TGTGCCAGCAGCTTAGGGGGGACTAGCCACGAGCAGTACTTC.